This T cell receptor beta chain was captured by sequencing in a study of CD8+ T cells in alopecia areata. V lost 1 base and J lost 0, with 5 bases in between. From germline, CDR1 is MNHEY and CDR2 SMNVEV (reference sequence). This CDR3 has 14 residues. This clone was seen only a few times. Extracted RNA was reverse transcribed, and the resulting cDNA served as sequencing template. Generated by immunoSEQ multiplex PCR, the TCRdb table keeps only in-frame clones and is missing some. The sample holds some 180,000 clones, almost 65% seen once. The clonotype comes from a human donor with alopecia areata. The chain carries TRBV27 and TRBJ2-3; no definite D call. The sample here was CD4+ T cells sorted from blood, taken at week 0. CDR3 in DNA: TGTGCCAGCAGTTTATTCCCGAGCACAGATACGCAGTATTTT. Its protein is CASSLFPSTDTQYF.